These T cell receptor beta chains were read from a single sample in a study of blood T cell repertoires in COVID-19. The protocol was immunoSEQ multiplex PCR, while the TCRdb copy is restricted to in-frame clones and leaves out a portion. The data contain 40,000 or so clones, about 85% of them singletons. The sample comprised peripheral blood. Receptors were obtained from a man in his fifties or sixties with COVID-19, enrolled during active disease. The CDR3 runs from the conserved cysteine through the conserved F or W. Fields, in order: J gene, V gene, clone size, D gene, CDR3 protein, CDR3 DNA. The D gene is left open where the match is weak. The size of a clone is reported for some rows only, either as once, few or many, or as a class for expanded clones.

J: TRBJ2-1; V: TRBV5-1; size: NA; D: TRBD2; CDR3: CASSLEPAGGYNEQFF; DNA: TGCGCCAGCAGCTTGGAGCCAGCGGGAGGTTACAATGAGCAGTTCTTC
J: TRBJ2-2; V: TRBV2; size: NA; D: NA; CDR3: CASSGNRRNTGELFF; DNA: TGTGCCAGCAGTGGGAACAGAAGGAACACCGGGGAGCTGTTTTTT
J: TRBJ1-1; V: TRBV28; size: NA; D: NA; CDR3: CASKSPGGLEAFF; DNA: TGTGCCAGCAAAAGTCCAGGTGGGTTGGAAGCTTTCTTT
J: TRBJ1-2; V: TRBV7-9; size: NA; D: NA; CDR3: CASSFNKDSPYGYTF; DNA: TGTGCCAGCAGCTTTAATAAGGACAGTCCCTATGGCTACACCTTC
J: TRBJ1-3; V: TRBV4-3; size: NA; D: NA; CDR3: CASSQSPPRRSSGNTIYF; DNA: TGCGCCAGCAGCCAAAGCCCCCCGAGACGGAGCTCTGGAAACACCATATATTTT
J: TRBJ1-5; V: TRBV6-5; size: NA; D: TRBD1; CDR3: CASSPIRGSYQPQHF; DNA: TGTGCCAGCAGTCCCATCAGGGGGAGTTATCAGCCCCAGCATTTT
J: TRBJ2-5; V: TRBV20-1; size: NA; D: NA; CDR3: CSATKLVEYF; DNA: TGCAGTGCCACGAAATTAGTAGAGTACTTC
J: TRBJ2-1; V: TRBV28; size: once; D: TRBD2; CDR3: CASSSKGTSGYNEQFF; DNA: TGTGCCAGCAGTTCAAAAGGGACTAGCGGCTACAATGAGCAGTTCTTC
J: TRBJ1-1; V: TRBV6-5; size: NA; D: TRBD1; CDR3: CASSTGAPIPEAFF; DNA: TGTGCCAGTTCCACAGGGGCCCCTATCCCTGAAGCTTTCTTT
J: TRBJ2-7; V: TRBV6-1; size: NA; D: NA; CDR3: CASSETVRTGQYF; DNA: TGTGCCAGCAGTGAAACGGTTCGCACGGGGCAGTACTTC
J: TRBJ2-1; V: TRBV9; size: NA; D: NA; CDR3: CASSVAGGNEQFF; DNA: TGTGCCAGCAGCGTAGCAGGAGGGAATGAGCAGTTCTTC
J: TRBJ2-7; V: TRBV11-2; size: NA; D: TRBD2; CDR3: CASSPTQASGRADEQYF; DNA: TGTGCCAGCAGCCCCACTCAGGCTAGCGGGAGGGCCGACGAGCAGTACTTC
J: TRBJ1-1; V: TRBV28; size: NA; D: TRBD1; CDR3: CASPPPQGEYTEAFF; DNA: TGTGCCAGCCCTCCACCACAGGGGGAGTACACTGAAGCTTTCTTT
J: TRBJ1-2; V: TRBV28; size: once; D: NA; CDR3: CATIVRGSRYGYTF; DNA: TGTGCCACCATCGTGAGGGGGTCACGCTATGGCTACACCTTC
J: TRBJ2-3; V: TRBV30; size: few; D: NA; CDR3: CAWSVPVARTQYF; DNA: TGTGCCTGGAGTGTTCCCGTAGCGCGAACGCAGTATTTT
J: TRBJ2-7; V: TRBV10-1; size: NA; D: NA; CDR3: CASSGRGRDSYEQYF; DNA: TGCGCCAGCAGTGGGAGGGGCAGGGACTCCTACGAGCAGTACTTC
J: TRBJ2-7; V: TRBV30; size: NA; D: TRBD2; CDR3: CAWSRAGVSYEQYF; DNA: TGTGCCTGGAGTAGAGCGGGAGTTTCTTACGAGCAGTACTTC
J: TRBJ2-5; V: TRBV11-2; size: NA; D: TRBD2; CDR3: CASSLDYRGRRFETQYF; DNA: TGTGCCAGCAGCTTAGATTACCGCGGGAGGAGGTTCGAGACCCAGTACTTC
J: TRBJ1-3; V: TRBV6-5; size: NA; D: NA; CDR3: CASSPPGGSGNTIYF; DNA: TGTGCCAGCAGTCCCCCGGGGGGATCTGGAAACACCATATATTTT
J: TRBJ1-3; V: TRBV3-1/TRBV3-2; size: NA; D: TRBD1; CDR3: CASSQPTGNGNTIYF; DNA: TGTGCCAGCAGCCAGCCGACAGGGAACGGAAACACCATATATTTT
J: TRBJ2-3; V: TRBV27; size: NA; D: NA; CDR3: CASSLSWTDTQYF; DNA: TGTGCCAGCAGTTTATCTTGGACTGATACGCAGTATTTT
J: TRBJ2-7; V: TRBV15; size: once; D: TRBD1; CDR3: CATTTEGPGQGFYEQYF; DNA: TGTGCCACCACCACAGAGGGTCCGGGACAGGGCTTTTACGAGCAGTACTTC
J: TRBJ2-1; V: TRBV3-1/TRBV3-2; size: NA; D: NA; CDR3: CASSQVQGRGEQFF; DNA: TGTGCCAGCAGCCAAGTACAGGGAAGGGGTGAGCAGTTCTTC
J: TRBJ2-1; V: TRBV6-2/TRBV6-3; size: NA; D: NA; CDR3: CASSSDSNSYNEQFF; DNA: TGTGCCAGCAGTTCCGACTCTAACTCCTACAATGAGCAGTTCTTC
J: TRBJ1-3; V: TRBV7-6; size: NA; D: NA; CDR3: CASSLEWRISGNTIYF; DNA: TGTGCCAGCAGCTTAGAATGGCGGATCTCTGGAAACACCATATATTTT
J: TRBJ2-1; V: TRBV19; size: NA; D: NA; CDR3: CASSASTLGGEQFF; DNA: TGTGCCAGTAGTGCCAGCACATTAGGAGGGGAGCAGTTCTTC
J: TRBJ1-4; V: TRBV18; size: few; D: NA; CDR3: CASSPRVQGGEKLFF; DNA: TGTGCCAGCTCACCAAGGGTACAGGGCGGAGAAAAACTGTTTTTT
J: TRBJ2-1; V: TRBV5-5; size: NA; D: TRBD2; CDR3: CASSSGLAGGPVEQFF; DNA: TGTGCCAGCAGCTCCGGACTAGCGGGAGGGCCTGTTGAGCAGTTCTTC
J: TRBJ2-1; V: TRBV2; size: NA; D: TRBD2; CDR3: CASGLAGVSGEQFF; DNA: TGTGCCAGCGGACTAGCGGGAGTGTCGGGTGAGCAGTTCTTC
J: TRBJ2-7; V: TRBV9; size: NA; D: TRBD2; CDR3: CASSPRTSESEQYF; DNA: TGTGCCAGCAGCCCCCGGACTAGTGAATCGGAGCAGTACTTC
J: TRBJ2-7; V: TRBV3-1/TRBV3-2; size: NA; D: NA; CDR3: CASSRYDDRNKSFPYEQYF; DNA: TGTGCCAGCAGCCGTTACGACGACAGGAACAAGTCCTTTCCCTACGAGCAGTACTTC
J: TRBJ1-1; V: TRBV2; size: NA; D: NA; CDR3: CASSRGAEAFF; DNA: TGTGCCAGCAGCCGGGGGGCTGAAGCTTTCTTT
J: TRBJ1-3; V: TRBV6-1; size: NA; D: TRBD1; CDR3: CASSEVAGQGGLRNTIYF; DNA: TGTGCCAGCAGTGAAGTGGCAGGACAGGGTGGATTAAGAAACACCATATATTTT
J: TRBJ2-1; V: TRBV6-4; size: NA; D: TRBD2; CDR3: CASSISGLAGSNEQFF; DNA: TGTGCCAGCAGCATTTCGGGACTAGCGGGAAGTAATGAGCAGTTCTTC
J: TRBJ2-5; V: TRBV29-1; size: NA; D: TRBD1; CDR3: CSVRRGLETQYF; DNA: TGCAGCGTACGCAGGGGGCTAGAGACCCAGTACTTC
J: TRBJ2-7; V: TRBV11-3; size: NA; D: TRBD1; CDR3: CASSLGQVNYEQYF; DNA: TGTGCCAGCAGCTTGGGACAGGTAAACTACGAGCAGTACTTC
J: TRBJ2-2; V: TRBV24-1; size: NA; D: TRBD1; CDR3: CATSGPGQPNTGELFF; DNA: TGTGCCACCAGTGGCCCGGGACAGCCGAACACCGGGGAGCTGTTTTTT
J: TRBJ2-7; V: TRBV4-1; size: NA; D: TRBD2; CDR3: CASSFRTSFPYEQYF; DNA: TGCGCCAGCAGCTTTCGGACTAGTTTCCCCTACGAGCAGTACTTC
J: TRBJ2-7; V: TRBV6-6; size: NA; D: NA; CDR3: CASSSDLLVF; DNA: TGTGCCAGCAGCTCGGACTTACTTGTCTTC
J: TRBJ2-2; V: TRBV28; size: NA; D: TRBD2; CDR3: CASYVGLGRANTGELFF; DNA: TGTGCCTCCTACGTCGGTCTCGGGAGGGCGAACACCGGGGAGCTGTTTTTT
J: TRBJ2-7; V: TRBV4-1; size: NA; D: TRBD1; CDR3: CASSPGTDSYEQYF; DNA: TGCGCCAGCAGCCCCGGGACAGACTCCTACGAGCAGTACTTC
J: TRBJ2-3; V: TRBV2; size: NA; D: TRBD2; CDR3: CASSEESGSDVTQYF; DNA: TGTGCCAGCAGTGAAGAGAGCGGGAGCGACGTTACGCAGTATTTT
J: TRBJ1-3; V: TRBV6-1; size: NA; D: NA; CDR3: CASSEAGRSGNTIYF; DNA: TGTGCCAGCAGTGAAGCTGGGCGTTCGGGAAACACCATATATTTT
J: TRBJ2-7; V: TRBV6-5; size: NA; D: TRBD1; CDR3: CVAGQATYEQYF; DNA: TGTGTCGCGGGACAGGCAACCTACGAGCAGTACTTC
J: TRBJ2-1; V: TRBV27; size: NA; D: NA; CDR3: CASSRERLYSYNEQFF; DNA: TGTGCCAGCAGTAGAGAGCGGTTGTATTCCTACAATGAGCAGTTCTTC
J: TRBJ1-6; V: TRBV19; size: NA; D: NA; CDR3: CASSDEVNSPLHF; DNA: TGTGCCAGTAGTGACGAGGTGAATTCACCCCTCCACTTT
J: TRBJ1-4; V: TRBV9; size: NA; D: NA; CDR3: CASSPSGGDEKLFF; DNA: TGTGCCAGCAGCCCTAGCGGGGGGGATGAAAAACTGTTTTTT
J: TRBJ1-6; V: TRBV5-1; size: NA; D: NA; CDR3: CASRKQGTDLSPLHF; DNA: TGCGCCAGCCGCAAACAGGGAACGGATCTTTCACCCCTCCACTTT
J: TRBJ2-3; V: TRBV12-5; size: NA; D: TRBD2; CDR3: CASGAPGTSGTSDTQYF; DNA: TGTGCTAGTGGTGCCCCAGGGACTAGCGGGACCTCAGATACGCAGTATTTT
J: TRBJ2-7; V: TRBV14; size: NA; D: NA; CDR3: CASSQEREGHRYEQYF; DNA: TGTGCCAGCAGCCAAGAAAGGGAGGGACACAGGTACGAGCAGTACTTC
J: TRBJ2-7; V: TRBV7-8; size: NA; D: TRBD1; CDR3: CASSAGQGRYEQYF; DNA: TGTGCCAGCAGCGCCGGACAGGGGAGGTACGAGCAGTACTTC